A selection of T cell receptor beta chains follows, all from one sample in a study of shared clonotypes between healthy human individuals. Clones were read by immunoSEQ multiplex PCR, and TCRdb kept only the in-frame ones, dropping some. The data contain millions of clones, just over 90% of them singletons. Specimen: naive CD4+ T cells sorted from blood. These receptors all come from a man younger than 35 in good health. CDR3s include the opening cysteine and the closing phenylalanine or tryptophan. Fields, in order: V gene, D gene, clone size, J gene, CDR3 DNA, CDR3 protein. A D gene is named only where the DNA matches it firmly. Rows give clone size only sometimes, using once, few, many, or a class for an expanded clone.

>TRBV5-1|TRBD2|-|TRBJ2-5
TGCGCCAGCAGCTTGGTACCGGCTAGCGGGAGGGCGGGGGAGACCCAGTACTTC
CASSLVPASGRAGETQYF
>TRBV7-9|TRBD1|many|TRBJ1-1
TGTGCCAGCAGCTTAGTGGACAGGATAAACACTGAAGCTTTCTTT
CASSLVDRINTEAFF
>TRBV6-1|-|-|TRBJ1-5
TGTGCCAGCAGTGAAGGGGGATTATATAGCAATCAGCCCCAGCATTTT
CASSEGGLYSNQPQHF
>TRBV5-5|TRBD2|-|TRBJ2-7
TGTGCCAGCAGCTTGCCTAGCGGGGGATTGGAGCAGTACTTC
CASSLPSGGLEQYF
>TRBV5-4|-|-|TRBJ1-2
TGTGCCAGCAGCTTGGAGGCGACCTTAGGGGCTGGGGACTATGGCTACACCTTC
CASSLEATLGAGDYGYTF
>TRBV9|TRBD2|-|TRBJ2-3
TGTGCCAGCAGCGCCCGACTAGCGGGGTTTTCAGATACGCAGTATTTT
CASSARLAGFSDTQYF
>TRBV20-1|-|-|TRBJ1-1
TGCAGTGCTATGGGGGGGCTCGAAGCTTTCTTT
CSAMGGLEAFF
>TRBV30|TRBD2|-|TRBJ2-3
TGTGCCTGCCGACTAGCGGGAGGCAACCTTAGCACAGATACGCAGTATTTT
CACRLAGGNLSTDTQYF
>TRBV19|TRBD2|-|TRBJ2-1
TGTGCCAGTAGTATAAGGGTAGCGGGAGGTTACAATGAGCAGTTCTTC
CASSIRVAGGYNEQFF
>TRBV4-3|-|-|TRBJ2-2
TGCGCCAGCAGCATGAGTATAGGAGTGGGGGAGCTGTTTTTT
CASSMSIGVGELFF
>TRBV2|-|-|TRBJ2-1
TGTGCCAGCAGCGGAGGTCGGTCCGTGAATGAGCAGTTCTTC
CASSGGRSVNEQFF
>TRBV28|TRBD2|-|TRBJ2-4
TGTGCCAGCTCCGGCGCTAGCGGGAGGACGGACATTCAGTACTTC
CASSGASGRTDIQYF
>TRBV19|-|-|TRBJ1-6
TGTGCCAGTAGTGCCCGGACAGCTGGTAATTCACCCCTCCACTTT
CASSARTAGNSPLHF
>TRBV19|-|-|TRBJ1-2
TGTGCCAGCACACCGGACAGATACTATGGCTACACCTTC
CASTPDRYYGYTF
>TRBV10-3|-|once|TRBJ1-2
TGTGCCATCAATCGTGGGGGAGATGGCTACACCTTC
CAINRGGDGYTF
>TRBV30|-|-|TRBJ2-1
TGTGCCTGGAGTGTACCTCTCGGGGGAGGCTGGGATGAGCAGTTCTTC
CAWSVPLGGGWDEQFF
>TRBV28|-|-|TRBJ2-7
TGTGCCAGCAGTTTAGAGCAGGCCCTCCACGAGCAGTACTTC
CASSLEQALHEQYF
>TRBV5-6|-|once|TRBJ1-1
TGTGCCAGCAGCTTATTCCAGCTGAACACTGAAGCTTTCTTT
CASSLFQLNTEAFF
>TRBV4-1|TRBD1|few|TRBJ1-5
TGCGCCAGCAGCTTTCAGACAGGGGCTGGCAATCAGCCCCAGCATTTT
CASSFQTGAGNQPQHF
>TRBV5-6|-|once|TRBJ2-5
TGTGCCAGCAGCTTGGCCTGGACGGCCCAAGAGACCCAGTACTTC
CASSLAWTAQETQYF
>TRBV2|-|-|TRBJ2-3
TGTGCCAGCAGTGATTTTGGGAGCGCTAGCACAGATACGCAGTATTTT
CASSDFGSASTDTQYF
>TRBV4-2|-|-|TRBJ2-7
TGTGCCAGCAGCCAAGATCTATCCCCAATCTACGAGCAGTACTTC
CASSQDLSPIYEQYF
>TRBV27|-|-|TRBJ2-1
TGTGCCAGCAGTTTAGGTAGCAGATTAGGTGGCAATGAGCAGTTCTTC
CASSLGSRLGGNEQFF
>TRBV25-1|TRBD1|-|TRBJ1-4
TGTGCCAGCACCGACAGGGAAACTAATGAAAAACTGTTTTTT
CASTDRETNEKLFF
>TRBV5-1|TRBD1|-|TRBJ1-4
TGCGCCAGCAGCCCCGGGACAGGGGCAGGAAATAATGAAAAACTGTTTTTT
CASSPGTGAGNNEKLFF
>TRBV7-8|-|-|TRBJ1-5
TGTGCCAGCAGCCCCAGGGATCGCAATCAGCCCCAGCATTTT
CASSPRDRNQPQHF
>TRBV4-1|TRBD1|-|TRBJ2-7
TGCGCCAGCAGCCAAGATCAGGACAGGGATATCGACGAGCAGTACTTC
CASSQDQDRDIDEQYF
>TRBV11-2|-|-|TRBJ2-3
TGTGCCAGCAGCCCCCTCGGGAGAACAGATACGCAGTATTTT
CASSPLGRTDTQYF
>TRBV6-1|-|-|TRBJ1-1
TGTGCCAGCACGGGGCAATCGAACACTGAAGCTTTCTTT
CASTGQSNTEAFF
>TRBV7-2|-|-|TRBJ2-5
TGTGCCAGCAGCACCCGTGAGACCCAGTACTTC
CASSTRETQYF
>TRBV10-1|-|-|TRBJ1-2
TGCGCCAGCAGTGAGTCGCAGACCGGCTACACCTTC
CASSESQTGYTF
>TRBV19|TRBD1|-|TRBJ1-2
TGTGCCAGTAGGATACAGGGGGCTAACTATGGCTACACCTTC
CASRIQGANYGYTF
>TRBV12-5|-|once|TRBJ2-3
TGTGCTAGTGGTCCCGATACAGATACGCAGTATTTT
CASGPDTDTQYF
>TRBV4-2|-|-|TRBJ1-1
TGTGCCAGCAGCCAAGTGAGTGGCAGGGCAACTGAAGCTTTCTTT
CASSQVSGRATEAFF
>TRBV7-2|-|-|TRBJ1-1
TGTGCCAGCAGCTTAGGGTCCGCCTCTTCCGCTTTCTTT
CASSLGSASSAFF
>TRBV9|-|-|TRBJ2-5
TGTGCCAGCAGCGTAGCTCTTGGGATACAAGAGACCCAGTACTTC
CASSVALGIQETQYF
>TRBV4-1|TRBD2|-|TRBJ2-5
TGCGCCAGCAGCACGCGGACTAGCGGGGGGGCCCGGGAGACCCAGTACTTC
CASSTRTSGGARETQYF
>TRBV11-2|-|-|TRBJ2-1
TGTGCCAGCAGCTTAGATAGGGAAAGGACGCCGATCAGCTCCTACAATGAGCAGTTCTTC
CASSLDRERTPISSYNEQFF
>TRBV10-3|TRBD1|-|TRBJ1-5
TGTGCCACGGGGACAGGGGAGGGACAGCCCCAGCATTTT
CATGTGEGQPQHF
>TRBV29-1|-|-|TRBJ1-4
TGCAGCGTGACAGGCAGCTCGACAGAAAAACTGTTTTTT
CSVTGSSTEKLFF
>TRBV5-8|-|-|TRBJ1-2
TGTGCCAGCAGCTCCGGGCGGCGGAACTATGGCTACACCTTC
CASSSGRRNYGYTF
>TRBV10-3|-|-|TRBJ1-6
TGTGCCATCGCAGACGGGATCGCCTCACCCCTCCACTTT
CAIADGIASPLHF
>TRBV29-1|TRBD2|-|TRBJ2-3
TGCAGCGTTGAGGGACTAGCGGGAGCAGGTACGCAGTATTTT
CSVEGLAGAGTQYF
>TRBV5-1|-|-|TRBJ2-3
TGCGCCAGCAGCCCGCTAGCGAGAGGACCAGATACGCAGTATTTT
CASSPLARGPDTQYF
>TRBV5-1|-|-|TRBJ2-1
TGCGCCAGCAGCTTTTCCTACAATGAGCAGTTCTTC
CASSFSYNEQFF
>TRBV7-9|-|-|TRBJ1-2
TGTGCCAGCAGCTTAGGCAAGTCGGGCTATGGCTACACCTTC
CASSLGKSGYGYTF
>TRBV6-5|TRBD1|once|TRBJ1-1
TGTGCCAGCAGTTTGCTTCGACAGGGACTAAACACTGAAGCTTTCTTT
CASSLLRQGLNTEAFF
>TRBV9|-|-|TRBJ1-6
TGTGCCAGCAGCGCTGCAGGAAGTAATTCACCCCTCCACTTT
CASSAAGSNSPLHF
>TRBV19|TRBD2|-|TRBJ2-7
TGTGCCAGCAGCTTACGGGGGGGTGACGAGCAGTACTTC
CASSLRGGDEQYF
>TRBV10-1|-|-|TRBJ1-3
TGCGCCAGCAGTGAATGGGAATCTGGAAACACCATATATTTT
CASSEWESGNTIYF
>TRBV6-5|-|-|TRBJ1-3
TGTGCCAGCACCCGGGGGGGGTCTGGAAACACCATATATTTT
CASTRGGSGNTIYF